Reported below is one T cell receptor beta chain. The target antigen is unknown. The data belong to a study of chemoradiotherapy in HPV16-positive cancers. For the study at large: A couple of HPV16-positive patients' cells yielded candidate HPV-specific clones and common motifs.

Clones were sequenced by immunoSEQ multiplex PCR, and TCRdb holds only the in-frame ones, with some missing. The sample has some 30,000 clones; about four fifths are singletons. Deletions cut 7 bases from V and 3 bases from J, with 19 bases between. The CDR3 is made up of 15 amino acids. Germline V lookup: CDR1 SGHAT, CDR2 FQNNGV. Study-wide results and limits: Candidate HPV-specific clones and E7-related TCR motifs grew in tumor during treatment. Only a couple of HPV16-positive patients supplied the functional HPV-specificity definition.

The clonotype was recovered from a human donor with HPV-associated anogenital cancer. The chain combines TRBV11-2 with TRBJ2-7, with a tentative D call TRBD2 (6 bases). Specimen: blood, collected from a patient who underwent chemoradiotherapy. The CDR3: CASTPLKGGNYEQYF. CDR3 DNA sequence: TGTGCCAGCACCCCCCTGAAGGGAGGAAACTACGAGCAGTACTTC.